The TCR beta chain under discussion was sequenced for a study of long-term antiretroviral therapy in people with HIV. The wider study: The 2015 recommendation for immediate ART came about a decade after the earliest samples. Study-level results: Relative to control repertoires, HIV repertoires exhibited narrower CDR3 length ranges. Pre-ART clonal expansions dominated every time point's repertoire.

Version v3.0 of the immunoSEQ assay was performed at survey level. Repertoires were generated with immunoSEQ multiplex PCR, while TCRdb's copy carries only in-frame clones and drops some. This sample carries under 50,000 clones, around 85% of them seen once, and the ten largest clones take about 4%. Comments on this clone: Its antigen is as yet unknown.

Germline CDR1 reads SGHAT; CDR2 reads FQNNGV. CDR3 length equals 17 residues. Trimming at V came to 4 bases and at J to 6 bases, leaving 12 bases not matched to a gene. V and J are TRBV11-2 and TRBJ2-3, with 11 bases identical to TRBD2. The specimen was unsorted PBMCs, collected 1.2 years after starting antiretroviral therapy. This clonotype was sampled from a woman between 50 and 59 years old with HIV. CDR3 DNA: TGTGCCAGCAGCTCCAGATTTAGCGGGGGGGCCGGTGATACGCAGTATTTT. Translated, it gives CASSSRFSGGAGDTQYF.